The 25 T cell receptor beta chains below were found in one sample sequenced in a study of ipilimumab plus nivolumab after autologous stem cell transplantation. This table comes from immunoSEQ multiplex PCR, and its TCRdb copy is limited to in-frame clones, with some not included. The data contain 15,000 to 20,000 clones, roughly four fifths of them singletons. Here the sequenced sample was PBMCs, taken in a trial of ipilimumab plus nivolumab as post-transplant consolidation. All receptors come from a male donor with diffuse large B-cell lymphoma.

V usage is TRBV20-1 and J usage is TRBJ2-1, with D unresolved. Germline CDR1 reads DFQATT; CDR2 reads SNEGSKA (reference sequence). Trimming removed 0 bases at V and 8 bases at J, with 5 bases between. The CDR3 is 11 amino acids. CDR3 nucleotides: TGCAGTGCTAGAGAGGTCGATGAGCAGTTCTTC. Translated: CSAREVDEQFF.

J is TRBJ1-3 and V is TRBV18; D is perhaps TRBD1 (5 bases). Per the germline V gene, CDR1 is KGHSH and CDR2 is LQKENI. Deletions cut 6 bases from V and 4 bases from J, with 13 bases between. This CDR3 is built from 14 residues. The DNA for the CDR3 is TGTGCCAGCTCCGACCGGGGCCAGGGAAACACCATATATTTT. The encoded protein is CASSDRGQGNTIYF.

The chain links TRBV11-2 to TRBJ2-6; no reliable D call. The CDR3 totals 15 residues. With 1 base removed from V and 1 base from J, the gap between germline ends came to 5 bases. Germline CDR1 SGHAT, CDR2 FQNNGV. This CDR3 is CASSLVRSGANVLTF. CDR3 nucleotide sequence: TGTGCCAGCAGCTTAGTAAGGTCTGGGGCCAACGTCCTGACTTTC. Looking up the rest from reference TRBV11-2 and TRBJ2-6 gives the full variable domain: EAGVAQSPRYKIIEKRQSVAFWCNPISGHATLYWYQQILGQGPKLLIQFQNNGVVDDSQLPKDRFSAERLKGVDSTLKIQPAKLEDSAVYLCASSLVRSGANVLTFGAGSRLTVL.

The chain combines TRBV7-2 with TRBJ2-3, with 8 bases lining up with TRBD2. The CDR3 contains 17 residues. The V segment lost 0 bases and the J segment 2 bases; nucleotides outside the gene matches: 7. Germline CDR1 SGHTA, CDR2 FQGNSA. The DNA of the CDR3 is TGTGCCAGCAGCTTAGCTAGATTAGCGGGGACCACAGATACGCAGTATTTT. Residues: CASSLARLAGTTDTQYF.

The chain is built from TRBV7-8 and TRBJ2-3, with TRBD2 identical over 16 bases. The CDR3 has 20 residues. Germline CDR1 and CDR2: SGHVS and FQNEAQ. The junction had 10 bases not matched to a gene; V was cut back by 3 bases and J by 1 base. In DNA, the CDR3 is TGTGCCAGCAGCTTGAGGACCGGGACTAGCGGGGGGGCTGGCACAGATACGCAGTATTTT. Protein sequence: CASSLRTGTSGGAGTDTQYF. The full variable domain, rest sourced from reference TRBV7-8 and TRBJ2-3, is GAGVSQSPRYKVAKRGQDVALRCDPISGHVSLFWYQQALGQGPEFLTYFQNEAQLDKSGLPSDRFFAERPEGSVSTLKIQRTQQEDSAVYLCASSLRTGTSGGAGTDTQYFGPGTRLTVL.

This sequence joins TRBV2 and TRBJ2-1, with 13 bases that match TRBD2. Looked up from germline, CDR1 is SNHLY and CDR2 is FYNNEI. CDR3 length: 15 amino acids. With 8 bases clipped from V and 5 bases from J, the junction kept 6 bases outside the gene matches. CDR3 nucleotides: TGTGCCAGCCGCCAACTAGCGGGGGGGGACAATGAGCAGTTCTTC. Its protein is CASRQLAGGDNEQFF. Supplemented by reference TRBV2 and TRBJ2-1, the full variable domain reads EPEVTQTPSHQVTQMGQEVILRCVPISNHLYFYWYRQILGQKVEFLVSFYNNEISEKSEIFDDQFSVERPDGSNFTLKIRSTKLEDSAMYFCASRQLAGGDNEQFFGPGTRLTVL.

V and J are TRBV5-6 and TRBJ1-2, with unresolved D. The CDR3 length is 15 residues. Trimming took 5 bases from V and 3 from J, leaving 17 bases between them. In germline, CDR1 is SGHDT, CDR2 YYEEEE. CDR3 sequence: CASRTTHLSDYGYTF. The CDR3 bases are TGTGCCAGCAGAACAACCCACCTCTCCGACTATGGCTACACCTTC. Variable domain in full (rest from reference TRBV5-6 and TRBJ1-2): DAGVTQSPTHLIKTRGQQVTLRCSPKSGHDTVSWYQQALGQGPQFIFQYYEEEERQRGNFPDRFSGHQFPNYSSELNVNALLLGDSALYLCASRTTHLSDYGYTFGSGTRLTVV.

The rearrangement links TRBV9 to TRBJ2-2, with 8 bases fitting TRBD2. The CDR3 totals 15 residues. Germline CDR1 reads SGDLS; CDR2 reads YYNGEE. Trimming removed 2 bases from V and 7 bases from J; junction bases left unmatched: 7. In DNA, the CDR3 is TGTGCCAGCAGCGTCGCTCTCGCGGGAGGCGGGGAGCTGTTTTTT. It codes for CASSVALAGGGELFF.

The chain employs TRBV4-1 and TRBJ2-7, with D unresolved. Looked up from germline, CDR1 is MGHRA and CDR2 is YSYEKL. The CDR3 length is 14 residues. V lost 3 bases to trimming and J lost 2 bases, with 11 bases between them. CDR3 amino acids: CASSQSGSTYEQYF. The DNA for the CDR3 is TGCGCCAGCAGCCAGTCCGGGTCGACCTACGAGCAGTACTTC.

The V call is TRBV5-1, the J call TRBJ2-2; 14 nucleotides align to TRBD2. This CDR3 is 16 amino acids long. V was clipped by 3 bases and J by 7 bases; unmatched bases: 5. Germline V CDR1 and CDR2: SGHRS, YFSETQ. CDR3 loop: CASSSGLAGGVGELFF. DNA of the CDR3: TGCGCCAGCAGCTCCGGACTAGCGGGGGGAGTCGGGGAGCTGTTTTTT.

The chain couples TRBV10-3 to TRBJ2-5; D is unclear. Germline CDR1 reads ENHRY; CDR2 reads SYGVKD. V was clipped by 0 bases and J by 4 bases, with 15 bases between them. The CDR3 totals 16 residues. The CDR3 DNA sequence: TGTGCCATCAGTGAGTCCAGGATAACAGTGGGAGAGACCCAGTACTTC. It is translated as CAISESRITVGETQYF.

For the CDR3, the DNA is TGTGCCGGGATTGGGCCTGCCTACGAGCAGTACTTC. Translated: CAGIGPAYEQYF. The chain links TRBV19 to TRBJ2-7; no firm D call. V was clipped by 11 bases and J by 2 bases, with 13 bases between them. This CDR3 is built from 12 residues. CDR1 LNHDA and CDR2 SQIVND come from the germline V gene (reference sequence).

V usage is TRBV4-2 and J usage is TRBJ2-2; no definite D call. CDR3 size: 14 residues. The V end lost 4 bases, the J end lost 2 bases, and 8 bases lay between the germline ends. The germline gives CDR1 LGHNA, CDR2 YNFKEQ. The CDR3 DNA reads TGTGCCAGCAGCCGGGCTACCAACACCGGGGAGCTGTTTTTT. The encoded protein is CASSRATNTGELFF.

This clone was recorded only once. This specimen includes other DNA sequences encoding the same CDR3. The chain employs TRBV2 and TRBJ2-1; TRBD2 is a possible D gene (5 bases). The CDR3 sequence is 13 residues long. CDR1 SNHLY and CDR2 FYNNEI come from the germline V gene. Trimming shortened V by 8 bases and J by 4 bases, and 12 bases separated the two germline ends. CDR3 in amino acids: CASRSRVYNEQFF. The CDR3 DNA sequence: TGTGCCAGCCGATCGCGGGTATACAATGAGCAGTTCTTC.

The V gene is TRBV9, the J gene TRBJ2-5; 8 nucleotides agree with TRBD2. The V gene's germline CDR1 is SGDLS and CDR2 YYNGEE. The CDR3 sequence is 15 residues long. V shed 6 bases and J 0 bases; nucleotides not matched to a gene: 7. This chain's CDR3 is CASNPGGGYQETQYF. The CDR3 coding sequence is TGTGCCAGCAACCCGGGAGGGGGGTACCAAGAGACCCAGTACTTC.

The chain links TRBV4-1 to TRBJ1-2; 7 bases map to TRBD1. The CDR3 has 13 residues. With V trimmed by 1 base and J by 6 bases, 2 bases remained unmatched. Germline assignment: CDR1 MGHRA and CDR2 YSYEKL. The CDR3 bases are TGCGCCAGCAGCCAAGGAGACAGGGATGGCTACACCTTC. Its protein product is CASSQGDRDGYTF.

This chain joins TRBV5-4 and TRBJ1-1, with a weak D call TRBD1 (6 bases). The V end was cut by 0 bases, the J end by 5 bases, with 8 bases between. CDR3 length: 13 amino acids. In germline, CDR1 is SGHNT, CDR2 YYREEE (reference sequence). CDR3 in DNA: TGTGCCAGCAGCTTGGTGCAGGGGACTGAAGCTTTCTTT. This codes for CASSLVQGTEAFF.

The chain employs TRBV19 and TRBJ2-7; no firm D call. The CDR3 totals 13 residues. Looked up from germline, CDR1 is LNHDA and CDR2 is SQIVND (reference sequence). Trimming removed 10 bases from V and 0 bases from J, with 13 bases in between. For the CDR3, the DNA is TGTGCCACCTTGCGGCCGGACTCCTACGAGCAGTACTTC. Its protein is CATLRPDSYEQYF. The variable domain in full, with the rest retrieved from reference TRBV19 and TRBJ2-7, is DGGITQSPKYLFRKEGQNVTLSCEQNLNHDAMYWYRQDPGQGLRLIYYSQIVNDFQKGDIAEGYSVSREKKESFPLTVTSAQKNPTAFYLCATLRPDSYEQYFGPGTRLTVT.

The rearrangement joins TRBV4-3 to TRBJ1-2, with a tentative D call TRBD1 (5 bases). The V end was cut by 1 base, the J end by 0 bases, with 18 bases between. The V gene's germline CDR1 is LGHNA and CDR2 YSLEER. CDR3 size: 18 residues. The CDR3 coding sequence is TGCGCCAGCAGCCAAGTTTATACCGGGGGAATAGCTAACTATGGCTACACCTTC. Its protein product is CASSQVYTGGIANYGYTF.

The rearrangement uses TRBV21-1 and TRBJ2-1; the table's D call, TRBD2, was not checked against the DNA. TRBV21-1 is a documented pseudogene. The CDR3 length is 14 residues. CDR3 DNA: TGTGCCAGCAGCAGTGGCAGCGGGAACAATGAGCAGTTCTTC. Encoded protein: CASSSGSGNNEQFF.

CDR3 DNA sequence: TGTGCCAGCAGCCGAGGCGGGCCCACAGATACGCAGTATTTT. Its translation: CASSRGGPTDTQYF. The V gene is TRBV7-9, the J gene TRBJ2-3, with D tentatively TRBD2 (5 bases). The CDR3 runs 14 residues. V was pared by 5 bases and J by 2 bases, with 11 bases between. The germline gives CDR1 SEHNR, CDR2 FQNEAQ (reference sequence).

The gene calls are TRBV21-1 and TRBJ1-1. TRBV21-1 is an annotated pseudogene. CDR3 length equals 17 residues. The CDR3: CASSLSQGPSGYTEAFF. The CDR3 DNA sequence: TGTGCCAGCAGCTTGAGTCAGGGACCTTCGGGGTACACTGAAGCTTTCTTT.

This chain links TRBV19 with TRBJ2-5; the match to TRBD1 covers 11 bases. V trimming: 10 bases; J trimming: 4 bases; junction bases outside the gene matches: 11. Per germline, CDR1 LNHDA and CDR2 SQIVND (reference sequence). The CDR3 runs to 15 residues. The CDR3, as DNA: TGTGCCACCAGGACGGACAGGGGGCGGTCAGAGACCCAGTACTTC. It translates to CATRTDRGRSETQYF.

About this clone itself: A read error may account for a junction end that differs from germline. The rearrangement links TRBV5-4 to TRBJ2-7, with a weak D call TRBD1 (5 bases). The CDR3 extends over 17 amino acids. Germline V gene lookup returns CDR1 SGHNT and CDR2 YYREEE (reference sequence). The CDR3 DNA sequence: TGCGCCAGCAGCCAAGATTTGAGTATAGGGGCCATCTACGAGCAGTACTTC. Protein sequence: CASSQDLSIGAIYEQYF. Drawing the rest from reference TRBV5-4 and TRBJ2-7, the complete variable domain is ETGVTQSPTHLIKTRGQQVTLRCSSQSGHNTVSWYQQALGQGPQFIFQYYREEENGRGNFPPRFSGLQFPNYSSELNVNALELDDSALYLCASSQDLSIGAIYEQYFGPGTRLTVT.

The chain couples TRBV2 to TRBJ2-3, with D tentatively TRBD1 (6 bases). This CDR3 has 16 residues. Germline V lookup: CDR1 SNHLY, CDR2 FYNNEI. Trimming took off 4 bases at V and 3 bases at J, with 17 bases between the two ends. CDR3 in amino acids: CASSVHRTEQTDTQYF. CDR3 nucleotides: TGTGCCAGCAGTGTCCACCGGACAGAACAGACAGATACGCAGTATTTT.